This T cell receptor (beta chain) was captured in a study of cytotoxic CD8 clonotypes in ibrutinib-treated CLL (dated by TCRdb to the early 2020s). With regard to the full study: The cohort had over ten relapsed/refractory and roughly 14 treatment-naive patients; 17 were IGHV unmutated. Of the approximately 90 participants in the trial, roughly 25 had longitudinal samples available. Cryopreserved peripheral blood mononuclear cells were collected at three points: before therapy, at response, and at either sustained remission or disease progression. Partial responses were observed in approximately 24 patients and complete responses in 2; after a median follow-up of 68 months, remission was maintained in approximately 15 patients and progression was observed in around twelve. Samples at response were collected after a median of roughly 13 months of treatment, with a range of roughly 6 to 40 months. On average, each sample had about 250,000 productive templates and more than 75,000 productive rearrangements. Every remission and progressive disease sample was obtained while ibrutinib was still being received by the patients. The full study reports these points: Baseline clonality exceeded that of age-matched healthy donors and correlated strongly with circulating CD8+ T-cell counts. Public clonotypes were rare and either shrank or stayed stable during treatment, and the rise in clonality at ibrutinib response reflected expansion of private clonotypes. An increase in clonality was observed at ibrutinib response, with clonality remaining stable during sustained remission and falling back toward baseline at progression. Sampling times were not matched between patients in sustained remission and patients whose disease was progressing, and lymph node repertoires were not examined.

Remarks on this clone: Its antigen is currently not known. Base qualities are not recorded, but no much larger clone differs from it by a single base.

The goal of deep resolution MiSeq sequencing was a depth between 1 in 1 million and 1 in 200,000 T cells, and coverage averaged 10x per clonotype. The immunoSEQ hsTCRB Kit was used to generate the TCR beta libraries. The paper's data handling went like this. The data were analyzed with ImmunoSEQ Analyzer and ImmunoSEQ Data Assistant, and V, D and J gene assignments followed IMGT definitions. Clonality, which ranges from 0 to 1, was calculated by subtracting the normalized Shannon entropy of productive rearrangement frequencies from one. Only overrepresented clonotypes making up at least 0.05% of each patient's repertoire were included in the public clonotype analysis. Repertoires from thirteen age-matched healthy donors in immuneACCESS were used as clonality controls. TCRdb carries this immuneACCESS record with in-frame sequences only. Its versions omit some clonotypes, under half of them owing to an unresolved V gene in the studies checked, with the rest unexplained. The V and J calls and clone size come from that table; D and trimming were worked out from the DNA. The sample table lists about 97,000 clones, approximately 78% of them with a count of one. Together, the top ten hold 32% of the sample.

The meaning of the sample's time point label: 12 months on ibrutinib. For TCR beta library preparation, 1.5 to 2.5 micrograms of genomic DNA was extracted from cryopreserved PBMCs. Longitudinal blood samples from CLL patients on ibrutinib monotherapy underwent high-throughput TCR beta sequencing. Patients were enrolled in a phase 2 open-label single-center ibrutinib monotherapy trial. This sample comprised PBMCs, obtained after 12 months of ibrutinib treatment. The TCR sequence derives from a human donor with chronic lymphocytic leukemia.

Here the CDR3 is given as CSVAVGNTIYF. The DNA is TGCAGCGTTGCGGTCGGAAACACCATATATTTT. The chain uses TRBV29-1 and TRBJ1-3, with the D gene not confidently named. Sequences SQVTM (CDR1) and ANQGSEA (CDR2) are obtained from the germline V gene. Measured from the cysteine to the phenylalanine, the CDR3 is 11 residues long. Only the CDR3 region is kept as DNA, spanning 33 bases read in frame from base 1. V loses 4 bases of germline sequence and J loses 4 bases, and the interval between the two ends is 5 bases.